This T cell receptor (beta chain) was identified during a study of blood T cell repertoires in COVID-19. Study details: Acute-phase and convalescent COVID-19 samples originated in the United States, Italy and Spain. From T cells, B-cell-depleted T cells, or PBMCs came the material, which was cDNA or gDNA.

As processed by the authors: Quantification of nucleated cells was approximated via reference gene primer amplification. The protocol was immunoSEQ multiplex PCR, while the TCRdb copy is restricted to in-frame clones and leaves out a portion. V and J calls plus clone size are reproduced from that table; the DNA served to infer D and trimming. The sample has just over 250,000 clones; about 86% are singletons. V shed 1 base, J shed 4 bases, and the junction held 8 bases outside the gene matches. Germline loops: CDR1 MNHEY, CDR2 SVGAGI. The length of the CDR3 is 16 residues. Sequenced sample: PBMCs or T cells enriched from blood (not recorded which). This clonotype originated in a man aged 25-45 years with acute COVID-19. The chain uses TRBV6-5 and TRBJ1-2, with TRBD1 matching over 8 bases. This chain's CDR3 is CASSYLRTGTRYGYTF. CDR3 nucleotide sequence: TGTGCCAGCAGTTACTTACGGACAGGGACACGCTATGGCTACACCTTC.